Below, 22 T cell receptor beta chains from the same sample are listed, as sequenced in a study of T cells in localized non-small cell lung cancer. Generated by immunoSEQ multiplex PCR, the TCRdb table keeps only in-frame clones and is missing some. Counted here are tens of thousands of clones, roughly 90% occurring once; the ten biggest clones make up 20% to 25%. Sequencing was performed on peripheral blood, taken before any cancer treatment. Source of these receptors: a man aged 40-75 years with stage I squamous cell lung carcinoma.

The rearrangement uses TRBV6-6 and TRBJ2-1, with 10 bases matching TRBD2. The CDR3 sequence is 13 residues long. In germline, CDR1 is MNHNY, CDR2 SVGAGI (reference sequence). V lost 5 bases to trimming and J lost 9 bases; unmatched junction nucleotides: 4. The CDR3 is CASSRLAGVEQFF. DNA for the CDR3: TGTGCCAGCAGTCGGCTAGCGGGAGTTGAGCAGTTCTTC.

This rearrangement joins TRBV9 to TRBJ2-6; D is ambiguous. Deletions cut 1 base from V and 3 bases from J, with 5 bases between. Germline loops: CDR1 SGDLS, CDR2 YYNGEE. The CDR3 totals 14 residues. CDR3 amino acids: CASSVRDGANVLTF. In DNA form, the CDR3 reads TGTGCCAGCAGCGTAAGGGATGGGGCCAACGTCCTGACTTTC. Using reference TRBV9 and TRBJ2-6 for the parts outside the CDR3, the full variable domain is DSGVTQTPKHLITATGQRVTLRCSPRSGDLSVYWYQQSLDQGLQFLIQYYNGEERAKGNILERFSAQQFPDLHSELNLSSLELGDSALYFCASSVRDGANVLTFGAGSRLTVL.

The rearrangement uses TRBV11-2 and TRBJ2-1, with D perhaps TRBD2 (6 bases). V was trimmed by 2 bases and J by 2 bases, leaving 10 bases between them. The CDR3 sequence is 15 residues long. The germline CDR1 and CDR2 sequences are SGHAT and FQNNGV. The CDR3: CASSLRSGAYNEQFF. The CDR3 coding sequence is TGTGCCAGCAGCTTACGTAGCGGAGCCTACAATGAGCAGTTCTTC.

The chain is built from TRBV2 and TRBJ2-5; D possibly corresponds to TRBD2 (6 bases). Germline loops: CDR1 SNHLY, CDR2 FYNNEI. V lost 8 bases and J 5 bases, leaving 9 bases between the germline ends. This CDR3 region has 11 residues. CDR3: CASRGGETQYF. In DNA, the CDR3 is TGTGCCAGCCGAGGAGGGGAGACCCAGTACTTC. Full variable domain (rest looked up from reference TRBV2 and TRBJ2-5): EPEVTQTPSHQVTQMGQEVILRCVPISNHLYFYWYRQILGQKVEFLVSFYNNEISEKSEIFDDQFSVERPDGSNFTLKIRSTKLEDSAMYFCASRGGETQYFGPGTRLLVL.

The V gene is TRBV10-3, the J gene TRBJ1-1; the D is unclear. V gave up 3 bases and J gave up 3 bases, with 14 bases separating them. Germline lookup yields CDR1 ENHRY and CDR2 SYGVKD. CDR3 length: 15 residues. The CDR3 sequence: CAISERVGGHTEAFF. CDR3 bases: TGTGCCATCAGTGAAAGGGTTGGTGGGCACACTGAAGCTTTCTTT.

This chain joins TRBV10-3 and TRBJ2-1; D unclear. The ends were cut back, 0 bases at V and 4 bases at J, with 7 bases in the middle. This CDR3 comprises 14 residues. CDR1 ENHRY and CDR2 SYGVKD come from the germline V gene. The CDR3 protein is CAISESGEYNEQFF. CDR3 nucleotide sequence: TGTGCCATCAGTGAGTCCGGAGAGTACAATGAGCAGTTCTTC.

The rearrangement uses TRBV5-5 and TRBJ2-2, with D uncertain. V lost 0 bases to trimming and J lost 0 bases, with 6 bases between them. In germline, CDR1 is SGHKS, CDR2 YYEKEE (reference sequence). The CDR3 sequence is 15 residues long. CDR3 DNA sequence: TGTGCCAGCAGCTTGGACGGTCCGAACACCGGGGAGCTGTTTTTT. This translates into CASSLDGPNTGELFF.

This chain uses TRBV5-1 with TRBJ1-2; no clear D gene. Germline V gene sequence: CDR1 SGHRS, CDR2 YFSETQ. Trimming pared 0 bases from V and 3 bases from J, leaving 9 bases between. CDR3 length: 14 residues. CDR3 sequence (DNA): TGCGCCAGCAGCTTGGAGACGGACCACTATGGCTACACCTTC. Translated: CASSLETDHYGYTF.

The chain uses TRBV28 and TRBJ1-1, with D possibly matching TRBD1 (5 bases). This CDR3 is 14 amino acids long. With 4 bases removed from V and 6 bases from J, the gap between germline ends came to 15 bases. Germline V lookup: CDR1 MDHEN, CDR2 SYDVKM. The DNA of the CDR3 is TGTGCCAGCAGTTCCTGGGGGGGTAATGCTGAAGCTTTCTTT. Protein product: CASSSWGGNAEAFF.

V is TRBV10-3 and J is TRBJ2-3; D is perhaps TRBD1 or TRBD2 (6 bases each). Germline CDR1 and CDR2: ENHRY and SYGVKD. Trimming shortened V by 11 bases and J by 0 bases, and 12 bases separated the two germline ends. There are 13 residues in the CDR3. CDR3 sequence: CASRGESTDTQYF. In nucleotides, the CDR3 is TGTGCCTCTAGGGGGGAAAGCACAGATACGCAGTATTTT.

The chain joins TRBV5-4 to TRBJ2-3; 7 bases line up with TRBD2. The CDR3 runs 17 residues. V trimming: 0 bases; J trimming: 4 bases; junction bases outside the gene matches: 11. Looked up from germline, CDR1 is SGHNT and CDR2 is YYREEE (reference sequence). CDR3 nucleotides: TGTGCCAGCAGCTTGGCCATAAGCGGGGTCCACCCAGATACGCAGTATTTT. It codes for CASSLAISGVHPDTQYF.

This chain joins TRBV5-4 and TRBJ2-1; TRBD2 agrees at 7 bases. Per the germline V gene, CDR1 is SGHNT and CDR2 is YYREEE (reference sequence). Trimming removed 2 bases from V and 5 bases from J; junction bases left unmatched: 4. The CDR3 contains 14 residues. The CDR3 here is CASSLTSADNEQFF. CDR3 in DNA: TGTGCCAGCAGCTTAACTAGCGCCGACAATGAGCAGTTCTTC.

The chain joins TRBV29-1 to TRBJ1-2; TRBD1 might be the D (6 bases). Germline V gives CDR1 SQVTM, CDR2 ANQGSEA. V was shortened by 0 bases and J by 14 bases, with 19 bases between the two germline ends. The CDR3 has 13 amino acids. CDR3 sequence (DNA): TGCAGCGTTGAAGACGAGAGGACAGCCCTTTTTACCTTC. Translating gives CSVEDERTALFTF.

A word on this clone: At one boundary the junction diverges from the germline segment, which might be a read error. The chain recombines TRBV7-7 with TRBJ2-1; 10 bases are a match to TRBD1. The CDR3 contains 14 residues. Looked up from germline, CDR1 is SSHAT and CDR2 is FNYEAQ (reference sequence). In DNA, the CDR3 is TGTGCTAGCAGCTTGGGACAGGGGTTAGGTGAGCAGTTCTTC. Amino acid sequence: CASSLGQGLGEQFF.

CDR3 DNA sequence: TGCAGTGCTAAGGGCTCCTACGAGCAGTACTTC. Its protein product is CSAKGSYEQYF. This rearrangement joins TRBV20-1 to TRBJ2-7; D uncertain. The V and J ends lost 4 bases and 0 bases respectively, with 4 bases between them. Per the germline V gene, CDR1 is DFQATT and CDR2 is SNEGSKA (reference sequence). CDR3 length: 11 residues.

The genes are TRBV29-1 and TRBJ2-7, with unresolved D. Germline V gives CDR1 SQVTM, CDR2 ANQGSEA. The CDR3 is 11 residues long. The ends were cut back, 7 bases at V and 4 bases at J, with 11 bases in the middle. CDR3 protein: CSGRTSYEQYF. The CDR3 DNA is TGCAGCGGCCGTACATCTTACGAGCAGTACTTC.

The chain is built from TRBV19 and TRBJ1-5; D call uncertain. CDR1 is LNHDA and CDR2 is SQIVND in the germline V gene (reference sequence). CDR3 length: 12 residues. V was trimmed by 7 bases and J by 6 bases, leaving 10 bases between them. The CDR3 reads CASKGGSQPQHF. CDR3 sequence (DNA): TGTGCCAGTAAAGGCGGGAGTCAGCCCCAGCATTTT.

V gene TRBV7-2 combines with J gene TRBJ1-2; weak D call: TRBD1 (6 bases). V was trimmed by 1 base and J by 8 bases, leaving 11 bases between them. The CDR3 length is 13 residues. Per the germline V gene, CDR1 is SGHTA and CDR2 is FQGNSA. The CDR3 DNA reads TGTGCCAGCAGCTTAGAAGGGGGAAGCGGCTACACCTTC. Translated, it gives CASSLEGGSGYTF.

The gene calls are TRBV7-9 and TRBJ2-7, with D uncertain. CDR1 and CDR2 (germline): SEHNR, FQNEAQ (reference sequence). This CDR3 is 12 amino acids long. Trimming stripped 2 bases from V and 4 bases from J, with 6 bases between. This chain's CDR3 is CASSLMVYEQYF. The CDR3 DNA reads TGTGCCAGCAGCTTAATGGTTTACGAGCAGTACTTC. The full variable domain, in which reference TRBV7-9 and TRBJ2-7 provide the parts outside the CDR3, is DTGVSQNPRHKITKRGQNVTFRCDPISEHNRLYWYRQTLGQGPEFLTYFQNEAQLEKSRLLSDRFSAERPKGSFSTLEIQRTEQGDSAMYLCASSLMVYEQYFGPGTRLTVT.

The chain joins TRBV28 to TRBJ2-7; D gene unclear. Germline loops: CDR1 MDHEN, CDR2 SYDVKM. This CDR3 spans 10 amino acids. Trimming removed 7 bases at V and 5 bases at J, with 6 bases between. For the CDR3, the DNA is TGTGCCAGCATGGATAACGAGCAGTACTTC. Protein product: CASMDNEQYF.

The chain couples TRBV29-1 to TRBJ2-7, with 12 nucleotides matching TRBD2. In germline, CDR1 is SQVTM, CDR2 ANQGSEA. V was clipped by 7 bases and J by 5 bases; unmatched bases: 9. This CDR3 is built from 14 residues. Written as DNA, the CDR3 is TGCAGCGGCGCTACGGGACTAGCGGGTAACGAGCAGTACTTC. This sequence encodes CSGATGLAGNEQYF.

V and J are TRBV6-5 and TRBJ1-5; D may be TRBD1 (5 bases). The ends were cut back, 5 bases at V and 7 bases at J, with 15 bases in the middle. CDR3 length equals 14 residues. The germline V gene has CDR1 MNHEY and CDR2 SVGAGI. The CDR3 reads CASSKAPRGQPQHF. The CDR3 nucleotides read TGTGCCAGCAGTAAAGCTCCCCGGGGGCAGCCCCAGCATTTT.